A single sample gave rise to the 6 T cell receptor beta chains below, sequenced in a study of T cell repertoires in cytomegalovirus infection. TCRdb itself ran the reads through MiXCR, one entry per CDR3 protein. Of some 800,000 distinct CDR3 sequences listed, about 27% are singletons. Antigens for these TCRs are unknown. The sequencing here drew on cultured CD8+ T cells from PBMCs, taken from culture after CMV antigen stimulation. These receptors all stem from a human donor in good health (CMV status not recorded). Some clones in this sample may be carry-over from other donors' samples.

This clonotype was detected ten times or more. The chain uses TRBV7-2 and TRBJ1-2; no definite D call. This CDR3 is built from 12 residues. V lost 7 bases and J lost 7, with 13 bases in between. Germline CDR1 is SGHTA and CDR2 is FQGNSA. CDR3 bases: TGTGCCAGCAACCGGGCCTCCCCTGGCTACACCTTC. Translating gives CASNRASPGYTF. Full variable domain (outside the CDR3, taken from reference TRBV7-2 and TRBJ1-2): GAGVSQSPSNKVTEKGKDVELRCDPISGHTALYWYRQSLGQGLEFLIYFQGNSAPDKSGLPSDRFSAERTGGSVSTLTIQRTQQEDSAVYLCASNRASPGYTFGSGTRLTVV.

The chain combines TRBV5-6 with TRBJ2-3, with 8 bases fitting TRBD2. CDR1 is SGHDT, CDR2 YYEEEE, per germline. The CDR3 runs to 17 residues. Trimming cost V 4 bases and J 8 bases; bases outside gene matches: 18. The CDR3 region is CASSTNGPAGERGTQYF. DNA for the CDR3: TGTGCCAGCAGCACGAACGGACCAGCGGGGGAAAGGGGTACGCAGTATTTT.

This clonotype was seen a handful of times. V gene TRBV11-2 combines with J gene TRBJ2-7, with TRBD1 identical over 7 bases. V lost 6 bases and J lost 9; bases outside the gene matches: 5. The germline V gene has CDR1 SGHAT and CDR2 FQNNGV. CDR3 length equals 11 residues. The CDR3 nucleotides read TGTGCCAGCAGTCCGACAGGGAGGCAGTACTTC. Translated: CASSPTGRQYF.

The rearrangement links TRBV6-6 to TRBJ2-7, with D perhaps TRBD1 (6 bases). CDR1 and CDR2 from the germline V gene are MNHNY and SVGAGI (reference sequence). The CDR3 length is 14 residues. V dropped 11 bases and J dropped 5 bases, with 22 bases sitting between them. CDR3 loop: CAGLQGTSRDEQYV. The CDR3 DNA reads as TGTGCCGGCCTACAGGGAACAAGCCGGGACGAGCAGTACGTC.

This clonotype has more than one count but fewer than ten. CDR3 amino acids: CASSYRIRDEQYV. Here the CDR3 DNA reads TGTGCCAGCAGTTACAGGATAAGGGACGAGCAGTACGTC. The V gene is TRBV6-2 or TRBV6-3, the J gene TRBJ2-7; D unclear. Germline V gives CDR1 MNHEY, CDR2 SVGEGT. Trimming took 2 bases from V and 5 from J, leaving 10 bases between them. CDR3 length: 13 amino acids.

This clonotype has more than one count but fewer than ten. The CDR3, as DNA: TGTGCCATCAACGGGGACCTGGACAGGGGCACCGGGGAGCTGTTTTTT. It is translated as CAINGDLDRGTGELFF. The genes are TRBV10-3 and TRBJ2-2; 9 bases map to TRBD1. Germline CDR1 reads ENHRY; CDR2 reads SYGVKD. This CDR3 region has 16 residues. J gave up 4 bases and V 7 bases, and 10 bases lay outside the gene matches.